This T cell receptor beta chain is from a study of response to subunit inactivated influenza vaccine. General study results and limits: Researchers suggested that each seasonal influenza vaccination recruits few new T cells.

Per germline, CDR1 SGHTA and CDR2 FQGNSA. The CDR3 consists of 14 residues. The V end lost 0 bases, the J end lost 5 bases, and 8 bases lay between the germline ends. TCRdb reprocessed the RT-PCR reads via MiXCR and lists one record per CDR3 protein. The data contain 400,000 to 650,000 distinct CDR3 sequences, 6% to 9% of them singletons. As to this clonotype: Its antigen is as yet unknown.

The starting material was PBMCs from blood, obtained 23 to 25 months after vaccination. V and J are TRBV7-2 and TRBJ1-5; D uncertain. The source is a man aged 50 to 75 who received an inactivated influenza vaccine. The CDR3: CASSLAGQDQPQHF. CDR3 DNA: TGTGCCAGCAGCTTAGCAGGGCAGGATCAGCCCCAGCATTTT.